One and the same sample provided the 29 T cell receptor beta chains below, sequenced in a study of beta chain features in type 1 diabetes. cDNA synthesis used the whole RNA isolate, giving expressed TCRB sequences. Sequenced by immunoSEQ multiplex PCR; TCRdb stores in-frame clones only, minus some. Among over 500,000 clones listed, 15% to 19% were seen once. The sequenced material came from naive CD4+ T cells from blood. The receptors shown here come from a man between 18 and 35 years old in good health.

V gene TRBV6-6 combines with J gene TRBJ2-2; D remains ambiguous. The CDR3 spans 15 residues. Deletions cut 5 bases from V and 0 bases from J, with 10 bases between. The germline V gene has CDR1 MNHNY and CDR2 SVGAGI (reference sequence). The CDR3 bases are TGTGCCAGCAGTCCACCCCTAACGAACACCGGGGAGCTGTTTTTT. Translating gives CASSPPLTNTGELFF.

The J gene is TRBJ2-3, the V gene TRBV19; no clear D. The V gene's germline CDR1 is LNHDA and CDR2 SQIVND (reference sequence). The germline V and J ends were trimmed by 3 bases and 2 bases, with 6 bases remaining between them. The CDR3 length is 13 residues. The CDR3 loop is CASSMGTTDTQYF. CDR3 nucleotides: TGTGCCAGTAGTATGGGAACCACAGATACGCAGTATTTT.

This clone was recorded a few times. The chain couples TRBV30 to TRBJ1-2, with unresolved D. V lost 3 bases, J lost 7 bases, and 12 bases lay in between. The CDR3 has 12 residues. Germline values: CDR1 GTSNPN, CDR2 SVGIG (reference sequence). The CDR3 DNA follows: TGTGCCTGGAGCCACATAGCCCGTGGCTACACCTTC. This encodes CAWSHIARGYTF. Looking up the rest from reference TRBV30 and TRBJ1-2 gives the full variable domain: SQTIHQWPATLVQPVGSPLSLECTVEGTSNPNLYWYRQAAGRGLQLLFYSVGIGQISSEVPQNLSASRPQDRQFILSSKKLLLSDSGFYLCAWSHIARGYTFGSGTRLTVV.

The chain combines TRBV7-8 with TRBJ2-2; a weak D match, TRBD2 (6 bases). The CDR3 consists of 15 residues. The V gene's germline CDR1 is SGHVS and CDR2 FQNEAQ. Trimming took 1 base from V and 7 from J, leaving 13 bases between them. In nucleotides, the CDR3 is TGTGCCAGCAGCTTAGGCCAAGGCGGGATCGGGGAGCTGTTTTTT. Its translation: CASSLGQGGIGELFF.

This clone was detected only a few times. The V gene is TRBV10-3, the J gene TRBJ1-2; 7 bases line up with TRBD1. The ends lost 1 base at V and 5 bases at J; junction bases unmatched: 7. The CDR3 totals 15 residues. Germline CDR1 and CDR2: ENHRY and SYGVKD. The CDR3: CAISELGTANYGYTF. As DNA, the CDR3 is TGTGCCATCAGTGAGTTGGGGACAGCAAATTATGGCTACACCTTC.

This clone was seen more than once but under ten times. Other DNA sequences in the sample encode the same CDR3. The gene calls are TRBV29-1 and TRBJ2-3; TRBD1 or TRBD2 may be the D gene (5 bases each). The germline V and J ends were trimmed by 4 bases and 3 bases, with 11 bases remaining between them. CDR1 is SQVTM, CDR2 ANQGSEA, per germline. This CDR3 comprises 13 residues. The CDR3 protein is CSVVGRLTDTQYF. The CDR3, as DNA: TGCAGCGTTGTGGGACGACTGACAGATACGCAGTATTTT.

A few counts support this clone. V is TRBV9 and J is TRBJ1-1; D possibly corresponds to TRBD1 (5 bases). Germline V gene lookup returns CDR1 SGDLS and CDR2 YYNGEE. V was cut by 2 bases and J by 1 base, with 18 bases left in between. The CDR3 contains 17 residues. CDR3 loop: CASSVGVRGGSNTEAFF. DNA for the CDR3: TGTGCCAGCAGCGTTGGGGTGAGGGGCGGCTCGAACACTGAAGCTTTCTTT.

The sample holds a few counts of this clone. The chain carries TRBV20-1 and TRBJ2-7; no definite D call. Trimming removed 2 bases from V and 3 bases from J, with 5 bases in between. The germline gives CDR1 DFQATT, CDR2 SNEGSKA (reference sequence). The CDR3 length is 11 residues. Written as DNA, the CDR3 is TGCAGTGCTAGACCGCGCTACGAGCAGTACTTC. Translation: CSARPRYEQYF.

This clone was counted only a few times. The V and J genes are TRBV9 and TRBJ2-3; TRBD2 matches 9 bases. This CDR3 is built from 12 residues. Trimming took 4 bases from V and 9 from J; bases not matched to a gene: 3. Germline V gene sequence: CDR1 SGDLS, CDR2 YYNGEE. CDR3 protein: CASSLSGGTQYF. CDR3 DNA sequence: TGTGCCAGCAGCTTAAGCGGGGGGACGCAGTATTTT.

The chain employs TRBV6-1 and TRBJ1-1; D unclear. The length of the CDR3 is 14 residues. The V gene lost 4 bases and the J gene lost 0 bases, with 9 bases spanning the gap. Germline-derived CDR1 and CDR2 are MNHNS and SASEGT. The CDR3 nucleotides are TGTGCCAGCAGTGTGGGCAGCATGAACACTGAAGCTTTCTTT. This translates into CASSVGSMNTEAFF.

The rearrangement uses TRBV9 and TRBJ1-2; D gene uncertain. Deletions cut 0 bases from V and 0 bases from J, with 18 bases between. The CDR3 length is 18 residues. Germline V CDR1 and CDR2: SGDLS, YYNGEE. The CDR3 loop reads CASSVVPQEGRPNYGYTF. CDR3 nucleotide sequence: TGTGCCAGCAGCGTAGTCCCACAAGAAGGGAGACCTAACTATGGCTACACCTTC.

This chain uses TRBV15 with TRBJ1-5; 11 bases agree with TRBD1. CDR3 size: 16 residues. From germline, CDR1 is LNHNV and CDR2 YYDKDF (reference sequence). V dropped 4 bases and J dropped 7; count of bases not matched to a gene: 9. CDR3 sequence reads: CATSIAGQGARQPQHF. CDR3 nucleotide sequence: TGTGCCACCAGCATTGCCGGACAGGGGGCACGGCAGCCCCAGCATTTT.

The V and J genes are TRBV5-1 and TRBJ2-3, with TRBD2 matching 8 bases. V shed 0 bases, J shed 6 bases, and the junction held 6 bases outside the gene matches. The CDR3 consists of 15 residues. Germline CDR1 SGHRS, CDR2 YFSETQ. This CDR3 reads CASSLAGTRSDTQYF. The CDR3 nucleotides are TGCGCCAGCAGCTTGGCCGGGACTAGAAGCGATACGCAGTATTTT. The entire variable domain, with the rest obtained from reference TRBV5-1 and TRBJ2-3, is as follows: KAGVTQTPRYLIKTRGQQVTLSCSPISGHRSVSWYQQTPGQGLQFLFEYFSETQRNKGNFPGRFSGRQFSNSRSEMNVSTLELGDSALYLCASSLAGTRSDTQYFGPGTRLTVL.

The chain carries TRBV9 and TRBJ1-5; the D gene is possibly TRBD1 (5 bases). From germline, CDR1 is SGDLS and CDR2 YYNGEE. This CDR3 is 13 amino acids long. Trimming took off 0 bases at V and 6 bases at J, with 7 bases between the two ends. The CDR3 DNA reads TGTGCCAGCAGCGTAGAGGGACGTCAGCCCCAGCATTTT. Its protein product is CASSVEGRQPQHF.

In its sample, this clone was seen a few times. Other DNA sequences in this sample translate to the same CDR3. The chain is built from TRBV9 and TRBJ2-5, with D unresolved. Germline values: CDR1 SGDLS, CDR2 YYNGEE. V was cut by 0 bases and J by 1 base, with 7 bases left in between. The CDR3 is 14 amino acids. CDR3 sequence reads: CASSVVPGQETQYF. The CDR3 DNA follows: TGTGCCAGCAGCGTAGTTCCAGGCCAAGAGACCCAGTACTTC.

Turning to this clone: Other nucleotide sequences from this sample produce the same CDR3. The chain recombines TRBV27 with TRBJ2-5, with D perhaps matching TRBD2 (6 bases). The CDR3 sequence is 13 residues long. With 2 bases removed from V and 5 bases from J, the gap between germline ends came to 9 bases. Germline V CDR1 and CDR2: MNHEY, SMNVEV (reference sequence). The CDR3 sequence: CASSLGGSETQYF. As DNA, the CDR3 is TGTGCCAGCAGTTTAGGGGGGAGCGAGACCCAGTACTTC.

This clone was seen a handful of times. The chain employs TRBV10-3 and TRBJ2-1; D is possibly TRBD2 (6 bases). The CDR3 runs 17 residues. The V end was cut by 3 bases, the J end by 0 bases, with 15 bases between. Germline values: CDR1 ENHRY, CDR2 SYGVKD. CDR3 region: CAISEWGSGPSYNEQFF. As DNA, the CDR3 is TGTGCCATCAGTGAATGGGGTAGCGGCCCCTCCTACAATGAGCAGTTCTTC.

This clone was counted between two and nine times. The J gene is TRBJ2-4, the V gene TRBV7-9; possibly TRBD1 for D (6 bases). The CDR3 is 13 amino acids. V gave up 5 bases and J gave up 2 bases, with 7 bases separating them. Germline-derived CDR1 and CDR2 are SEHNR and FQNEAQ (reference sequence). The CDR3 sequence is CASSQGTKNIQYF. CDR3 DNA sequence: TGTGCCAGCAGCCAGGGGACCAAAAACATTCAGTACTTC.

The chain links TRBV5-4 to TRBJ2-4; maybe TRBD1 (5 bases). The CDR3 totals 17 residues. Germline V CDR1 and CDR2: SGHNT, YYREEE (reference sequence). The V and J ends lost 0 bases and 0 bases respectively, with 13 bases between them. The CDR3 DNA reads as TGTGCCAGCAGCTTGGCGCCCGGACAACTAGCCAAAAACATTCAGTACTTC. Amino acid sequence: CASSLAPGQLAKNIQYF.

This clone appeared a few times. The genes are TRBV5-4 and TRBJ1-1; unclear D gene. Trimming removed 0 bases from V and 1 base from J, with 13 bases in between. The CDR3 has 16 amino acids. Germline lookup yields CDR1 SGHNT and CDR2 YYREEE (reference sequence). The CDR3 spells CASSLAFRDENTEAFF. CDR3 nucleotides: TGTGCCAGCAGCTTGGCGTTTCGGGATGAGAACACTGAAGCTTTCTTT.

This clone was seen a few times. The chain links TRBV28 to TRBJ2-4; D may be TRBD1 (6 bases). Looked up from germline, CDR1 is MDHEN and CDR2 is SYDVKM. The CDR3 contains 15 residues. V was cut by 5 bases and J by 3 bases, with 14 bases left in between. The CDR3 coding sequence is TGTGCCAGCAGTCCAGGGGTATTGGGCAAAAACATTCAGTACTTC. This encodes CASSPGVLGKNIQYF.

This clone has just a few counts. The V and J genes are TRBV4-1 and TRBJ1-2; D perhaps matches TRBD1 (6 bases). The germline V gene encodes CDR1 MGHRA and CDR2 YSYEKL. V lost 3 bases and J 4 bases, leaving 15 bases between the germline ends. The CDR3 spans 15 residues. CDR3 in amino acids: CASSHLRDNFYGYTF. The CDR3 bases are TGCGCCAGCAGCCACCTCCGGGACAACTTCTATGGCTACACCTTC.

This clone was observed many times. The gene calls are TRBV10-3 and TRBJ1-6; D not resolved. This CDR3 contains 14 residues. CDR1 is ENHRY, CDR2 SYGVKD, per germline. Trimming removed 3 bases from V and 5 bases from J, with 8 bases in between. CDR3 residues: CAISDLWNNSPLHF. The CDR3 DNA reads as TGTGCCATCAGTGATCTTTGGAATAATTCACCCCTCCACTTT.

This clone was seen a few times. This chain joins TRBV7-2 and TRBJ2-1; 8 bases are shared with TRBD1. The germline CDR1 and CDR2 sequences are SGHTA and FQGNSA. The CDR3 spans 14 residues. J gave up 7 bases and V 7 bases, and 9 bases lay outside the gene matches. This CDR3 reads CASTDIRGLNEQFF. The CDR3 DNA follows: TGTGCCAGCACCGATATCAGGGGGCTGAATGAGCAGTTCTTC.

This chain joins TRBV29-1 and TRBJ2-5, with D hard to call. The germline CDR1 and CDR2 sequences are SQVTM and ANQGSEA. CDR3 length: 15 residues. V dropped 6 bases and J dropped 3 bases, with 20 bases sitting between them. The CDR3 nucleotides read TGCAGCGTACGACCCTGGACCTCGCTTAAAGAGACCCAGTACTTC. This translates into CSVRPWTSLKETQYF. The full variable domain, completed using reference TRBV29-1 and TRBJ2-5, is SAVISQKPSRDICQRGTSLTIQCQVDSQVTMMFWYRQQPGQSLTLIATANQGSEATYESGFVIDKFPISRPNLTFSTLTVSNMSPEDSSIYLCSVRPWTSLKETQYFGPGTRLLVL.

V is TRBV10-3 and J is TRBJ1-6; D is unclear. V lost 10 bases and J 4 bases, leaving 8 bases between the germline ends. Germline V lookup: CDR1 ENHRY, CDR2 SYGVKD. CDR3 length: 12 amino acids. This CDR3 is CATGDYNSPLHF. In DNA, the CDR3 is TGTGCCACCGGGGATTATAATTCACCCCTCCACTTT.

This sequence joins TRBV4-3 and TRBJ1-2, with D hard to call. Deletions cut 1 base from V and 4 bases from J, with 19 bases between. Germline-derived CDR1 and CDR2 are LGHNA and YSLEER. This CDR3 is 17 amino acids long. In DNA form, the CDR3 reads TGCGCCAGCAGCCAAGTCGGTGCGTTCAGTTCCCTCTATGGCTACACCTTC. Amino acids: CASSQVGAFSSLYGYTF.

This clone was counted a few times. The genes are TRBV10-3 and TRBJ2-1; D is perhaps TRBD2 (6 bases). The CDR3 is made up of 13 amino acids. The germline V gene encodes CDR1 ENHRY and CDR2 SYGVKD. The ends were cut back, 6 bases at V and 7 bases at J, with 13 bases in the middle. This chain's CDR3 is CAISPPTRNEQFF. The CDR3 DNA follows: TGTGCCATCAGCCCCCCGACTAGAAATGAGCAGTTCTTC.

The rearrangement uses TRBV29-1 and TRBJ1-5; 7 bases match TRBD1. J was trimmed by 3 bases and V by 7 bases; bases with no gene match: 6. Germline loops: CDR1 SQVTM, CDR2 ANQGSEA. CDR3 length: 13 amino acids. This CDR3 is CSASTGFNQPQHF. In DNA, the CDR3 is TGCAGCGCCTCGACAGGGTTCAATCAGCCCCAGCATTTT.